These T cell receptor beta chains were read from a single sample in a study of blood T cell repertoires in COVID-19. Sequenced by immunoSEQ multiplex PCR; TCRdb stores in-frame clones only, minus some. The data contain about 200,000 clones, under 80% of them singletons. The sequencing sample was made of peripheral blood. The receptors come from a man aged 50-60 years who had recovered from COVID-19. The CDR3 runs from the conserved cysteine through the conserved F or W. A D gene is named only where the DNA matches it firmly. Clone size is not always given. Where it is, it says once, few, many or a class for expanded clones.

few	TRBV5-6	TRBJ1-2	TRBD1	CASSSGRQGKGYGYTF	TGTGCCAGCAGCTCAGGAAGACAGGGCAAAGGCTATGGCTACACCTTC
few	TRBV5-1	TRBJ2-1	TRBD2	CATRRGGDGNEQFF	TGCGCCACCCGTCGGGGGGGAGACGGGAATGAGCAGTTCTTC
NA	TRBV29-1	TRBJ2-1	TRBD2	CSTTGSGRSNEQFF	TGCAGCACGACGGGGAGCGGGAGATCCAATGAGCAGTTCTTC
NA	TRBV25-1	TRBJ1-1	NA	CASSETTELNTEAFF	TGTGCCAGCAGTGAAACAACAGAATTGAACACTGAAGCTTTCTTT
NA	TRBV7-2	TRBJ1-6	NA	CASSPGNSPLHF	TGTGCCAGCAGCCCAGGGAATTCACCCCTCCACTTT
NA	TRBV27	TRBJ2-7	TRBD1	CASSPKGQGAYEQYF	TGTGCCAGCAGCCCGAAGGGACAGGGGGCCTACGAGCAGTACTTC
NA	TRBV3-1/TRBV3-2	TRBJ2-1	TRBD2	CASSTLAGGHNEQFF	TGTGCCAGCAGCACCCTAGCGGGAGGCCACAATGAGCAGTTCTTC
once	TRBV11-2	TRBJ2-1	NA	CASSLPSYNEQFF	TGTGCCAGCAGCTTACCATCCTACAATGAGCAGTTCTTC
NA	TRBV5-4	TRBJ2-3	TRBD2	CASSVGLAEDTQYF	TGTGCCAGCAGCGTAGGACTAGCGGAAGATACGCAGTATTTT
NA	TRBV4-2	TRBJ1-5	NA	CASSHPGHEFSTNQPQHF	TGTGCCAGCAGCCATCCGGGACATGAATTCAGCACCAATCAGCCCCAGCATTTT
NA	TRBV7-9	TRBJ2-6	TRBD1	CASSKQGFFSGANVLTF	TGTGCCAGCAGCAAACAGGGGTTTTTTTCTGGGGCCAACGTCCTGACTTTC
NA	TRBV24-1	TRBJ2-1	TRBD2	CATSDAGTSVGDEQFF	TGTGCCACCAGTGATGCCGGGACTAGTGTGGGCGATGAGCAGTTCTTC
NA	TRBV5-4	TRBJ2-3	TRBD2	CASSRLLAASTDTQYF	TGTGCCAGCAGCCGCTTACTAGCGGCTAGCACAGATACGCAGTATTTT
NA	TRBV20-1	TRBJ2-2	NA	CSASFLSSNTGELFF	TGCAGTGCTAGTTTCCTCTCTTCGAACACCGGGGAGCTGTTTTTT
NA	TRBV4-2	TRBJ1-2	NA	CASSQEGQSYGYTF	TGTGCCAGCAGCCAAGAAGGACAGTCCTATGGCTACACCTTC
NA	TRBV18	TRBJ1-6	NA	CASSLEAGLHF	TGTGCCAGCTCACTCGAAGCGGGGCTCCACTTT
NA	TRBV19	TRBJ2-1	TRBD2	CASTSGRAWNEQFF	TGTGCCAGTACTAGCGGGAGGGCCTGGAATGAGCAGTTCTTC
NA	TRBV4-2	TRBJ2-7	NA	CASSQGLGDHFDAYEQYF	TGTGCCAGCAGCCAAGGTTTAGGGGATCATTTCGATGCCTACGAGCAGTACTTC
few	TRBV7-2	TRBJ2-1	TRBD2	CASSFLAGDNEQFF	TGTGCCAGCAGCTTCCTAGCGGGGGACAATGAGCAGTTCTTC
many	TRBV29-1	TRBJ2-1	NA	CSVVEVLNEQFF	TGCAGCGTTGTGGAGGTTCTCAATGAGCAGTTCTTC
few	TRBV5-1	TRBJ2-7	TRBD2	CASSQGASGISEQYF	TGCGCCAGCTCGCAAGGGGCTAGCGGGATTTCCGAGCAGTACTTC
NA	TRBV24-1	TRBJ2-3	NA	CATSDPPTAPSTDTQYF	TGTGCCACCAGTGACCCACCGACAGCCCCTAGCACAGATACGCAGTATTTT
NA	TRBV10-3	TRBJ2-2	TRBD1	CAIRQGSTGELFF	TGTGCCATCCGACAGGGTTCCACCGGGGAGCTGTTTTTT
NA	TRBV27	TRBJ2-2	TRBD2	CASSWASGYTGELFF	TGTGCCAGCAGTTGGGCTAGCGGATACACCGGGGAGCTGTTTTTT
NA	TRBV30	TRBJ1-1	TRBD1	CACPGQGSRNTEAFF	TGTGCCTGCCCGGGACAGGGGAGCCGGAACACTGAAGCTTTCTTT
NA	TRBV19	TRBJ1-1	TRBD1	CASSRTGDTEAFF	TGTGCCAGTAGTCGCACAGGGGACACTGAAGCTTTCTTT
few	TRBV4-2	TRBJ2-7	TRBD2	CASSLAGLAGAHFF	TGTGCCAGCAGCCTTGCAGGACTAGCGGGAGCCCACTTCTTC
few	TRBV6-2/TRBV6-3	TRBJ1-3	NA	CASSYEGLSGNTIYF	TGTGCCAGCAGTTACGAGGGCCTCTCTGGAAACACCATATATTTT
NA	TRBV4-1	TRBJ1-2	NA	CASSGYRRGGYTF	TGCGCCAGCAGCGGTTATAGGAGGGGTGGCTACACCTTC
NA	TRBV19	TRBJ1-1	NA	CASRVTVFTEAFF	TGTGCCAGTAGGGTGACAGTGTTCACTGAAGCTTTCTTT
NA	TRBV27	TRBJ2-7	TRBD2	CASRLGTSGSYEQYF	TGTGCCAGCAGGTTAGGGACTAGCGGATCCTACGAGCAGTACTTC
NA	TRBV10-3	TRBJ2-1	NA	CAISESLGGASYNEQFF	TGTGCCATCAGTGAGTCGCTTGGGGGGGCCTCCTACAATGAGCAGTTCTTC
once	TRBV6-5	TRBJ1-2	TRBD1	CASSSPFDRVKGYTF	TGTGCCAGCAGTTCCCCTTTCGACAGGGTAAAAGGCTACACCTTC
NA	TRBV3-1/TRBV3-2	TRBJ2-5	TRBD2	CASSQLAGAALKETQYF	TGTGCCAGCAGCCAGCTCGCGGGAGCGGCCCTGAAAGAGACCCAGTACTTC
NA	TRBV7-9	TRBJ2-2	NA	CASSIGLNTGELFF	TGTGCCAGCAGCATCGGGTTGAACACCGGGGAGCTGTTTTTT
NA	TRBV7-2	TRBJ1-5	TRBD1	CASSSRQGAGQPQHF	TGTGCCAGCAGCTCGCGACAGGGGGCTGGGCAGCCCCAGCATTTT
NA	TRBV2	TRBJ2-1	NA	CASSDSAGGRDEQFF	TGTGCCAGCAGTGACTCAGCGGGTGGAAGGGATGAGCAGTTCTTC
few	TRBV28	TRBJ2-1	TRBD2	CASSPLTSGSFNEQFF	TGTGCCAGCAGCCCCCTGACTAGCGGGAGCTTCAATGAGCAGTTCTTC
many	TRBV19	TRBJ2-6	NA	CASSPNPGSGANVLTF	TGTGCCAGTAGTCCTAATCCAGGGTCGGGGGCCAACGTCCTGACTTTC
NA	TRBV7-3	TRBJ2-6	NA	CASSFNSGANVLTF	TGTGCCAGCAGCTTTAACTCTGGGGCCAACGTCCTGACTTTC